This entry lists 9 T cell receptor beta chains sequenced from one sample in a study of control samples from healthy donors and cancer patients. Method: immunoSEQ multiplex PCR; TCRdb's copy keeps in-frame clones and lacks some. The repertoire holds around 100,000 clones, with roughly 92% as singletons. Sequencing was carried out using blood. These receptors all come from a human donor in good health. The donor label of this sample is uncertain.

This clone was recorded a few times. The rearrangement uses TRBV29-1 and TRBJ2-1; D unresolved. The V gene's germline CDR1 is SQVTM and CDR2 ANQGSEA. CDR3 size: 12 residues. Between the trimmed V and J ends, which lost 4 bases and 8 bases, there was a span of 12 bases. This CDR3 is CSVVPRVDEQFF. The CDR3 coding sequence is TGCAGCGTTGTTCCTCGGGTCGATGAGCAGTTCTTC.

This clone occurred many times. The chain links TRBV14 to TRBJ1-1; D remains ambiguous. V was shortened by 0 bases and J by 3 bases, with 8 bases between the two germline ends. Germline CDR1 is SGHDN and CDR2 is FVKESK. The CDR3 has 14 amino acids. Written as DNA, the CDR3 is TGTGCCAGCAGCCAAGATCTGGGTTACACTGAAGCTTTCTTT. It specifies CASSQDLGYTEAFF.

This clone has just one count. The chain links TRBV28 to TRBJ2-1; no definite D call. The CDR3 is made up of 11 amino acids. V lost 5 bases and J 5 bases, leaving 4 bases between the germline ends. The germline CDR1 and CDR2 sequences are MDHEN and SYDVKM. CDR3 nucleotides: TGTGCCAGCAGTCATGACAATGAGCAGTTCTTC. Protein: CASSHDNEQFF.

The chain has TRBV10-3 and TRBJ2-5, with 10 bases identical to TRBD1. The germline gives CDR1 ENHRY, CDR2 SYGVKD. This CDR3 contains 17 residues. V shed 6 bases and J 5 bases; nucleotides not matched to a gene: 15. This CDR3 reads CAIRGDSLGQGRETQYF. CDR3 nucleotides: TGTGCCATCAGGGGAGATTCTTTGGGACAGGGGAGGGAGACCCAGTACTTC.

V usage is TRBV30 and J usage is TRBJ2-4; tentative D call: TRBD1 (5 bases). The germline CDR1 and CDR2 sequences are GTSNPN and SVGIG (reference sequence). The CDR3 contains 12 residues. Between the trimmed V and J ends, which lost 5 bases and 6 bases, there was a span of 11 bases. This CDR3 reads CAWGARGNIQYF. For the CDR3, the DNA is TGTGCCTGGGGGGCCCGAGGAAACATTCAGTACTTC.

The chain uses TRBV19 and TRBJ1-2, with D tentatively TRBD1 (5 bases). Trimming stripped 5 bases from V and 5 bases from J, with 18 bases between. Germline-derived CDR1 and CDR2 are LNHDA and SQIVND (reference sequence). The CDR3 runs 15 residues. CDR3 nucleotides: TGTGCCAGTAGTGGTCTGGCCGAGGGGTCGTATGGCTACACCTTC. Translation gives CASSGLAEGSYGYTF. The full variable domain, rest sourced from reference TRBV19 and TRBJ1-2, is DGGITQSPKYLFRKEGQNVTLSCEQNLNHDAMYWYRQDPGQGLRLIYYSQIVNDFQKGDIAEGYSVSREKKESFPLTVTSAQKNPTAFYLCASSGLAEGSYGYTFGSGTRLTVV.

This clone was seen only a few times. The rearrangement joins TRBV9 to TRBJ2-2; D is unresolved. This CDR3 is built from 12 residues. Germline CDR1 is SGDLS and CDR2 is YYNGEE. Trimming took 3 bases from V and 7 from J, leaving 7 bases between them. CDR3 sequence: CASSAPDGELFF. CDR3 nucleotides: TGTGCCAGCAGCGCCCCCGACGGGGAGCTGTTTTTT.

V usage is TRBV6-5 and J usage is TRBJ2-2, with 7 nucleotides matching TRBD1. This CDR3 region has 15 residues. J lost 0 bases, V lost 7 bases, and 5 bases had no gene match. Germline CDR1 reads MNHEY; CDR2 reads SVGAGI. In DNA form, the CDR3 reads TGTGCCAGCACCCCCGGGACAGCGAACACCGGGGAGCTGTTTTTT. It specifies CASTPGTANTGELFF.

J is TRBJ2-3 and V is TRBV11-2; tentatively, D is TRBD2 (6 bases). The CDR3 has 14 residues. CDR1 SGHAT and CDR2 FQNNGV come from the germline V gene. V dropped 3 bases and J dropped 3 bases, with 10 bases sitting between them. Here the CDR3 reads CASSFFGGTDTQYF. The CDR3 bases are TGTGCCAGCAGCTTTTTTGGGGGGACAGATACGCAGTATTTT.